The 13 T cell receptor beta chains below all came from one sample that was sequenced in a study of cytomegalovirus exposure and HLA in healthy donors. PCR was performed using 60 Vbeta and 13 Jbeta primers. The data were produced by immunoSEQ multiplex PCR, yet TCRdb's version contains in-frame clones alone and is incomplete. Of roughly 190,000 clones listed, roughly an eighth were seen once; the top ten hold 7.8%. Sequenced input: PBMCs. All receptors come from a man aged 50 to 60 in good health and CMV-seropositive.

CDR3 loop: CASRLWRGAAGYTF. The DNA of the CDR3 is TGCGCCAGCAGGTTGTGGAGGGGAGCGGCTGGCTACACCTTC. The chain uses TRBV5-1 and TRBJ1-2; the D gene is possibly TRBD1 (5 bases). Per the germline V gene, CDR1 is SGHRS and CDR2 is YFSETQ. V lost 5 bases and J 7 bases, leaving 18 bases between the germline ends. This CDR3 contains 14 residues.

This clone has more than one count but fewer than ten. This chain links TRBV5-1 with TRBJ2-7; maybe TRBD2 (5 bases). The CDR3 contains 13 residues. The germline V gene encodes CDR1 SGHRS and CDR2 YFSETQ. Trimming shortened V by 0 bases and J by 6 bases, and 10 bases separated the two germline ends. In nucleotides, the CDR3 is TGCGCCAGCAGCTTGGGCGGGTTATCCGAGCAGTACTTC. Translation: CASSLGGLSEQYF.

Here the CDR3 reads CATSREGGRSSYEQYF. CDR3 DNA sequence: TGTGCCACCAGCAGGGAAGGGGGTAGGAGCTCCTACGAGCAGTACTTC. The chain links TRBV15 to TRBJ2-7; D possibly corresponds to TRBD1 (6 bases). V gave up 3 bases and J gave up 0 bases, with 15 bases separating them. Germline-derived CDR1 and CDR2 are LNHNV and YYDKDF (reference sequence). The CDR3 sequence is 16 residues long.

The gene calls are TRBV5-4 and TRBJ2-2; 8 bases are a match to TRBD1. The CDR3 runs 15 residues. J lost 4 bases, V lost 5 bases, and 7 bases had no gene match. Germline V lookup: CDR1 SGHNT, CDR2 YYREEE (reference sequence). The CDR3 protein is CASRPTGGVTGELFF. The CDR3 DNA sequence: TGTGCCAGCAGGCCTACAGGGGGAGTCACCGGGGAGCTGTTTTTT.

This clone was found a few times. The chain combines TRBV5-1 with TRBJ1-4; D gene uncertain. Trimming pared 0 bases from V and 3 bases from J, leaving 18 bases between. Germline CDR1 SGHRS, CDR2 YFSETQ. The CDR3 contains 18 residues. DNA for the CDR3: TGCGCCAGCAGCTTGGCTTCATCACGAGCGATTGCTAATGAAAAACTGTTTTTT. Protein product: CASSLASSRAIANEKLFF.

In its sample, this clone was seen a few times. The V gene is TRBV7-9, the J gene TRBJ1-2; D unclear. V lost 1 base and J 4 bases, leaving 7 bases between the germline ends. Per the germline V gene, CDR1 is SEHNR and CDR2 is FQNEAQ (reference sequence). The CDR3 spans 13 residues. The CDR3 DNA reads TGTGCCAGCAGCTTAGGCGGCGGCTATGGCTACACCTTC. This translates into CASSLGGGYGYTF. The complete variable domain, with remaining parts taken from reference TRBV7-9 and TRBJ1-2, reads DTGVSQNPRHKITKRGQNVTFRCDPISEHNRLYWYRQTLGQGPEFLTYFQNEAQLEKSRLLSDRFSAERPKGSFSTLEIQRTEQGDSAMYLCASSLGGGYGYTFGSGTRLTVV.

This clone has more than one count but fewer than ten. CDR3 region: CASKLGGQGREKLFF. The CDR3 nucleotides read TGTGCCAGTAAACTGGGAGGACAGGGCCGTGAAAAACTGTTTTTT. The genes are TRBV19 and TRBJ1-4, with 8 nucleotides matching TRBD1. The ends lost 7 bases at V and 7 bases at J; junction bases unmatched: 11. Germline V gene lookup returns CDR1 LNHDA and CDR2 SQIVND (reference sequence). CDR3 length equals 15 residues.

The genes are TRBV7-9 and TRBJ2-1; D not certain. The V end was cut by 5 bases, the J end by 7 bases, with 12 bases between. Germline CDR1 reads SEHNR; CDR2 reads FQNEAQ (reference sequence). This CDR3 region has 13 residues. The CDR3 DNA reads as TGTGCCAGCAGCGAGGCAATCTCGAATGAGCAGTTCTTC. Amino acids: CASSEAISNEQFF.

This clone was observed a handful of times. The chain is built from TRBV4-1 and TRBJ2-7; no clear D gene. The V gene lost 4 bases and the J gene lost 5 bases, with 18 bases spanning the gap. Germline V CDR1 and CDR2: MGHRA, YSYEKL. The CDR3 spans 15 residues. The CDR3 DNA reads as TGCGCCAGCAGCCCCCGATCAGGCCCCGGCAACGAGCAGTACTTC. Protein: CASSPRSGPGNEQYF.

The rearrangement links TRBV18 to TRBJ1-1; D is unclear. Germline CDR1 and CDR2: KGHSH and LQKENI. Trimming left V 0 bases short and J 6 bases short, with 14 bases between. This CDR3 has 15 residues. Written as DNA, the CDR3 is TGTGCCAGCTCACCACCCCCGACCCCGCTAGCTGAAGCTTTCTTT. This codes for CASSPPPTPLAEAFF.

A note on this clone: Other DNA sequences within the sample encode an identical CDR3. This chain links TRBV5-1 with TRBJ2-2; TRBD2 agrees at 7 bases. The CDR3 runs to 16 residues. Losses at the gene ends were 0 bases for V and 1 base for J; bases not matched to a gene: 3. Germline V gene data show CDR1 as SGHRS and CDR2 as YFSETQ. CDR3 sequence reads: CASSLGLAVNTGELFF. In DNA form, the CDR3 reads TGCGCCAGCAGCTTGGGCCTAGCGGTGAACACCGGGGAGCTGTTTTTT.

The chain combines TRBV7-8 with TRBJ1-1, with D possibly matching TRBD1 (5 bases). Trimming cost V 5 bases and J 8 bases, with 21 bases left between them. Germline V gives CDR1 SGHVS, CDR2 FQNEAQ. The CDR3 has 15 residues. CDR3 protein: CASSPREGSPYEAFF. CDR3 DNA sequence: TGTGCCAGCAGCCCCCGGGAGGGGAGCCCCTACGAAGCTTTCTTT.

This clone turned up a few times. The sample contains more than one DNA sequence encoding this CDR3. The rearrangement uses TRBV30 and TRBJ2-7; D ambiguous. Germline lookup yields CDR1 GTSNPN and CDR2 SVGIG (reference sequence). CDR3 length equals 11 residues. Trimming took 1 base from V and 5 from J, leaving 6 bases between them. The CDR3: CAWSALNEQYF. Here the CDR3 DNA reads TGTGCCTGGAGTGCTCTTAACGAGCAGTACTTC.